The sequence of this TCR beta chain was determined in a study of radiotherapy plus CTLA-4 blockade in lung cancer. Study in general: About a sixth of enrolled patients responded objectively, and more than 25% had disease control.

The assay was immunoSEQ multiplex PCR, and TCRdb's table has in-frame clones only and misses some. The repertoire holds 90,000 to 150,000 clones, with about four fifths as singletons. V trimming: 6 bases; J trimming: 5 bases; junction bases outside the gene matches: 3. The CDR3 is made up of 13 amino acids. Germline-derived CDR1 and CDR2 are MNHEY and SVGAGI. Chemo-refractory metastatic non-small-cell lung cancer patients underwent focal radiation alongside CTLA-4 blockade with ipilimumab. The genes are TRBV6-5 and TRBJ2-1; 8 bases fit TRBD1. The source is a human donor with non-small cell lung cancer who had a partial response to radiotherapy plus ipilimumab. The sequenced sample was peripheral blood, obtained from a patient treated with radiotherapy plus ipilimumab. CDR3 DNA: TGTGCCAGCAGGAAGGGACAGGACAATGAGCAGTTCTTC. Amino acid sequence: CASRKGQDNEQFF.